This T cell receptor beta chain derives from a study of blood T cell repertoires in COVID-19. Measured with immunoSEQ multiplex PCR; TCRdb has only the in-frame clones, and not every one. Here the sample spans 210,000 or so clones, about four fifths being singletons. From germline, CDR1 is GTSNPN and CDR2 SVGIG (reference sequence). Trimming removed 2 bases from V and 2 bases from J; junction bases left unmatched: 11. This CDR3 spans 16 amino acids. The chain uses TRBV30 and TRBJ1-2, with 7 bases fitting TRBD1. The receptor comes from a woman in her thirties or forties with acute or convalescent COVID-19. Sequenced material: peripheral blood. The CDR3 reads CAWSPMTGQPNYGYTF. The CDR3 coding sequence is TGTGCCTGGAGTCCTATGACGGGACAGCCAAACTATGGCTACACCTTC.